This TCR beta chain was profiled in a study of shared clonotypes between healthy human individuals. Profiled with immunoSEQ multiplex PCR; TCRdb holds only in-frame clones, not every one. The sample gives about 1 million clones, about 76% of which show up once; 1.2% to 1.5% is in the top ten. The V gene's germline CDR1 is SGHRS and CDR2 YFSETQ. V was cut by 4 bases and J by 7 bases, with 15 bases left in between. This CDR3 has 15 residues. What was sequenced was memory CD4+ T cells sorted from blood. Subset in this sample: CD45RA-negative fraction. The sequence was obtained from a man younger than 30 in good health. V usage is TRBV5-1 and J usage is TRBJ1-6, with D possibly TRBD1 on 6 matching bases. The CDR3 loop reads CASSPAGGANSPLHF. Written as DNA, the CDR3 is TGCGCCAGCAGCCCTGCTGGGGGGGCGAATTCACCCCTCCACTTT.